The 10 T cell receptor beta chains given below trace back to one sample, sequenced in a study of human T cells and chemical hapten exposure. Time point given: patch test 1, 2 weeks after DPC sensitization. The treatment was: therapeutic diphenylcyclopropenone sensitization with weekly scalp DPC. MiXCR was run by TCRdb on the RACE reads, yielding one entry per CDR3 protein. The table includes 150,000 to 200,000 distinct CDR3 sequences, approximately 15% detected once. Sequencing was performed on whole blood, taken in connection with sensitization to the hapten diphenylcyclopropenone (DPC). Receptor source: a woman in her 30s with alopecia areata. Some clones in this sample may be carry-over from other donors' samples.

The chain employs TRBV20-1 and TRBJ1-2, with 7 bases matching TRBD1. The length of the CDR3 is 13 residues. Trimming removed 7 bases from V and 2 bases from J; junction bases left unmatched: 7. The germline CDR1 and CDR2 sequences are DFQATT and SNEGSKA (reference sequence). The CDR3 bases are TGCAGTGGCCGACCGGGACAGAACTATGGCTACACCTTC. It translates to CSGRPGQNYGYTF.

The V gene is TRBV5-1, the J gene TRBJ2-7; D unclear. Germline CDR1 and CDR2: SGHRS and YFSETQ. The CDR3 covers 12 residues. Trimming removed 5 bases from V and 1 base from J, with 7 bases in between. The CDR3 loop reads CASRMGSYEQYF. The CDR3, as DNA: TGCGCCAGCAGAATGGGGTCCTACGAGCAGTACTTC.

This chain joins TRBV5-4 and TRBJ2-7; 7 bases line up with TRBD1. From germline, CDR1 is SGHNT and CDR2 YYREEE (reference sequence). The CDR3 has 14 residues. Trimming removed 0 bases from V and 4 bases from J; junction bases left unmatched: 4. In DNA, the CDR3 is TGTGCCAGCAGCTTGGTAGGGGGCGAGTACGAGCAGTACTTC. This encodes CASSLVGGEYEQYF.

The V gene is TRBV5-1, the J gene TRBJ2-1, with D perhaps TRBD1 (6 bases). CDR1 is SGHRS, CDR2 YFSETQ, per germline. CDR3 length: 15 amino acids. Trimming stripped 0 bases from V and 5 bases from J, with 12 bases between. This chain's CDR3 is CASSLDPDRDNEQFF. CDR3 nucleotide sequence: TGCGCCAGCAGCTTGGATCCGGACAGAGACAATGAGCAGTTCTTC.

This clonotype was recorded many times. The J gene is TRBJ1-2, the V gene TRBV6-5; 8 nucleotides line up with TRBD1. CDR3 size: 11 residues. Per the germline V gene, CDR1 is MNHEY and CDR2 is SVGAGI. Trimming took 8 bases from V and 8 from J; bases not matched to a gene: 4. CDR3: CASGQGEGYTF. The CDR3 DNA sequence: TGTGCCAGCGGACAGGGAGAAGGCTACACCTTC.

This clonotype was seen ten or more times. V is TRBV7-9 and J is TRBJ2-1; no reliable D call. The V and J ends lost 3 bases and 4 bases respectively, with 10 bases between them. The CDR3 is made up of 14 amino acids. CDR1 and CDR2 from the germline V gene are SEHNR and FQNEAQ (reference sequence). DNA of the CDR3: TGTGCCAGCAGCTTGAGGCACCCATACAATGAGCAGTTCTTC. Its translation is CASSLRHPYNEQFF.

This clonotype has just a few counts. CDR3 sequence: CASSQSPLAYEQYF. CDR3 DNA: TGTGCCAGCAGCCAATCACCACTAGCTTACGAGCAGTACTTC. This rearrangement joins TRBV5-6 to TRBJ2-7; D may be TRBD2 (6 bases). Germline assignment: CDR1 SGHDT and CDR2 YYEEEE. Trimming pared 4 bases from V and 4 bases from J, leaving 15 bases between. The CDR3 consists of 14 residues.

V is TRBV4-2 and J is TRBJ2-4; 13 bases are a match to TRBD2. V trimming: 5 bases; J trimming: 6 bases; junction bases outside the gene matches: 7. Germline loops: CDR1 LGHNA, CDR2 YNFKEQ. The CDR3 spans 16 residues. The CDR3 nucleotides are TGTGCCAGCAGCTCTAGTACTAGCGGGGGGGCAAACATTCAGTACTTC. Translating gives CASSSSTSGGANIQYF.

This clonotype was detected only a few times. The rearrangement joins TRBV11-2 to TRBJ1-1; 7 bases map to TRBD1. CDR1 SGHAT and CDR2 FQNNGV come from the germline V gene. V was clipped by 5 bases and J by 9 bases; unmatched bases: 6. The CDR3 covers 12 residues. The CDR3 sequence: CASSLQTGKAFF. In nucleotides, the CDR3 is TGTGCCAGCAGCCTCCAGACAGGGAAAGCTTTCTTT.

This clonotype was found many times. The J gene is TRBJ1-6, the V gene TRBV5-1; 7 nucleotides line up with TRBD1. The CDR3 extends over 15 amino acids. Losses at the gene ends were 2 bases for V and 6 bases for J; bases not matched to a gene: 5. Germline V gene sequence: CDR1 SGHRS, CDR2 YFSETQ. Here the CDR3 reads CASSFSTGINSPLHF. The DNA for the CDR3 is TGCGCCAGCAGCTTTTCGACAGGGATTAATTCACCCCTCCACTTT.